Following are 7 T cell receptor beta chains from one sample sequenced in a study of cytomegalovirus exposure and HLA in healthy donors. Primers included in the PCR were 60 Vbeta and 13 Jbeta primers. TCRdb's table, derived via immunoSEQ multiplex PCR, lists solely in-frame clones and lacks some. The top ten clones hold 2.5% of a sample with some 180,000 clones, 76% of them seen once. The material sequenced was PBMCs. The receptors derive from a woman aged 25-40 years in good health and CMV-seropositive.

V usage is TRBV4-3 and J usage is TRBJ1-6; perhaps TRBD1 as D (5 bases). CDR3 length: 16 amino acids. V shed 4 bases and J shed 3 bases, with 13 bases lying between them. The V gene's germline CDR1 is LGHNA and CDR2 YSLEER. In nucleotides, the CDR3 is TGCGCCAGCAGCCCCTCGGGGGGTCTCTATAATTCACCCCTCCACTTT. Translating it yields CASSPSGGLYNSPLHF.

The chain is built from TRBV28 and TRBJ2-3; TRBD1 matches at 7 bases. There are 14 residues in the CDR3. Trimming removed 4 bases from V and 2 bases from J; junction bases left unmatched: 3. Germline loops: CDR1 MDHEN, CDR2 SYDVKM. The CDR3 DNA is TGTGCCAGCAGTTCGGGACAGTACACAGATACGCAGTATTTT. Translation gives CASSSGQYTDTQYF.

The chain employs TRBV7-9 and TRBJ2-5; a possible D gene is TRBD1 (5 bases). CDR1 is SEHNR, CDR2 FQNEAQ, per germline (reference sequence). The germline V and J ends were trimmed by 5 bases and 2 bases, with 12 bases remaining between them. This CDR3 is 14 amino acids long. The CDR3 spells CASSPRTMQETQYF. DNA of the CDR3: TGTGCCAGCAGCCCCAGGACAATGCAAGAGACCCAGTACTTC.

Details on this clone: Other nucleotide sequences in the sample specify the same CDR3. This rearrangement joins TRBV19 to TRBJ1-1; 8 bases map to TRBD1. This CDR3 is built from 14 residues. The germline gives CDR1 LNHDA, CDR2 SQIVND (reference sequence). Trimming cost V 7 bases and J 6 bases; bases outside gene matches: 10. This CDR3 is CASTSDRVGAEAFF. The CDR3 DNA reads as TGTGCCAGTACCTCGGACAGGGTTGGTGCTGAAGCTTTCTTT.

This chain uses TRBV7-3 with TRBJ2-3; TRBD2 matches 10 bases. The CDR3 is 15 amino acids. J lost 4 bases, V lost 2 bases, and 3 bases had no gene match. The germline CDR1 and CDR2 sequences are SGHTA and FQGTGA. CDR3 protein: CASSLRTSGADTQYF. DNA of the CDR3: TGTGCCAGCAGCTTACGCACTAGCGGGGCAGATACGCAGTATTTT.

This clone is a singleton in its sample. The CDR3 region is CASSDGQGASNQPQHF. CDR3 coding DNA: TGTGCCAGCAGCGATGGACAGGGGGCAAGCAATCAGCCCCAGCATTTT. The genes are TRBV5-4 and TRBJ1-5, with 11 bases aligning to TRBD1. Germline V gene data show CDR1 as SGHNT and CDR2 as YYREEE (reference sequence). J gave up 1 base and V 4 bases, and 4 bases lay outside the gene matches. There are 16 residues in the CDR3. The full variable domain, completed using reference TRBV5-4 and TRBJ1-5, is ETGVTQSPTHLIKTRGQQVTLRCSSQSGHNTVSWYQQALGQGPQFIFQYYREEENGRGNFPPRFSGLQFPNYSSELNVNALELDDSALYLCASSDGQGASNQPQHFGDGTRLSIL.

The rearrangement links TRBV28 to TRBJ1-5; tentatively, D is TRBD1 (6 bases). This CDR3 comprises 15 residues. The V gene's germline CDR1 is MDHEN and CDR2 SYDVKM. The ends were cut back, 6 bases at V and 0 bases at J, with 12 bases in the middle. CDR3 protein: CASSRGPASNQPQHF. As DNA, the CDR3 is TGTGCCAGCAGCAGGGGACCGGCTAGCAATCAGCCCCAGCATTTT.